The present T cell receptor beta chain was sequenced within a study of identical twins. The length of the CDR3 is 13 residues. The germline V and J ends were trimmed by 3 bases and 5 bases, with 8 bases remaining between them. Germline loops: CDR1 LNHDA, CDR2 SQIVND (reference sequence). One entry per CDR3 protein results from TCRdb running MiXCR on the 5' RACE reads. The sample shows around 690,000 distinct CDR3 sequences, about 20% of them seen only once. These data were likewise used in another study, on T cells expressing NK-cell markers.

This chain joins TRBV19 and TRBJ2-1; D is undetermined. The TCR originated in a woman aged 18-29 years in good health. The material sequenced was PBMCs. The chain's CDR3 is CASSMVRNNEQFF. CDR3 DNA sequence: TGTGCCAGTAGTATGGTGCGTAACAATGAGCAGTTCTTC. Variable domain in full (rest from reference TRBV19 and TRBJ2-1): DGGITQSPKYLFRKEGQNVTLSCEQNLNHDAMYWYRQDPGQGLRLIYYSQIVNDFQKGDIAEGYSVSREKKESFPLTVTSAQKNPTAFYLCASSMVRNNEQFFGPGTRLTVL.